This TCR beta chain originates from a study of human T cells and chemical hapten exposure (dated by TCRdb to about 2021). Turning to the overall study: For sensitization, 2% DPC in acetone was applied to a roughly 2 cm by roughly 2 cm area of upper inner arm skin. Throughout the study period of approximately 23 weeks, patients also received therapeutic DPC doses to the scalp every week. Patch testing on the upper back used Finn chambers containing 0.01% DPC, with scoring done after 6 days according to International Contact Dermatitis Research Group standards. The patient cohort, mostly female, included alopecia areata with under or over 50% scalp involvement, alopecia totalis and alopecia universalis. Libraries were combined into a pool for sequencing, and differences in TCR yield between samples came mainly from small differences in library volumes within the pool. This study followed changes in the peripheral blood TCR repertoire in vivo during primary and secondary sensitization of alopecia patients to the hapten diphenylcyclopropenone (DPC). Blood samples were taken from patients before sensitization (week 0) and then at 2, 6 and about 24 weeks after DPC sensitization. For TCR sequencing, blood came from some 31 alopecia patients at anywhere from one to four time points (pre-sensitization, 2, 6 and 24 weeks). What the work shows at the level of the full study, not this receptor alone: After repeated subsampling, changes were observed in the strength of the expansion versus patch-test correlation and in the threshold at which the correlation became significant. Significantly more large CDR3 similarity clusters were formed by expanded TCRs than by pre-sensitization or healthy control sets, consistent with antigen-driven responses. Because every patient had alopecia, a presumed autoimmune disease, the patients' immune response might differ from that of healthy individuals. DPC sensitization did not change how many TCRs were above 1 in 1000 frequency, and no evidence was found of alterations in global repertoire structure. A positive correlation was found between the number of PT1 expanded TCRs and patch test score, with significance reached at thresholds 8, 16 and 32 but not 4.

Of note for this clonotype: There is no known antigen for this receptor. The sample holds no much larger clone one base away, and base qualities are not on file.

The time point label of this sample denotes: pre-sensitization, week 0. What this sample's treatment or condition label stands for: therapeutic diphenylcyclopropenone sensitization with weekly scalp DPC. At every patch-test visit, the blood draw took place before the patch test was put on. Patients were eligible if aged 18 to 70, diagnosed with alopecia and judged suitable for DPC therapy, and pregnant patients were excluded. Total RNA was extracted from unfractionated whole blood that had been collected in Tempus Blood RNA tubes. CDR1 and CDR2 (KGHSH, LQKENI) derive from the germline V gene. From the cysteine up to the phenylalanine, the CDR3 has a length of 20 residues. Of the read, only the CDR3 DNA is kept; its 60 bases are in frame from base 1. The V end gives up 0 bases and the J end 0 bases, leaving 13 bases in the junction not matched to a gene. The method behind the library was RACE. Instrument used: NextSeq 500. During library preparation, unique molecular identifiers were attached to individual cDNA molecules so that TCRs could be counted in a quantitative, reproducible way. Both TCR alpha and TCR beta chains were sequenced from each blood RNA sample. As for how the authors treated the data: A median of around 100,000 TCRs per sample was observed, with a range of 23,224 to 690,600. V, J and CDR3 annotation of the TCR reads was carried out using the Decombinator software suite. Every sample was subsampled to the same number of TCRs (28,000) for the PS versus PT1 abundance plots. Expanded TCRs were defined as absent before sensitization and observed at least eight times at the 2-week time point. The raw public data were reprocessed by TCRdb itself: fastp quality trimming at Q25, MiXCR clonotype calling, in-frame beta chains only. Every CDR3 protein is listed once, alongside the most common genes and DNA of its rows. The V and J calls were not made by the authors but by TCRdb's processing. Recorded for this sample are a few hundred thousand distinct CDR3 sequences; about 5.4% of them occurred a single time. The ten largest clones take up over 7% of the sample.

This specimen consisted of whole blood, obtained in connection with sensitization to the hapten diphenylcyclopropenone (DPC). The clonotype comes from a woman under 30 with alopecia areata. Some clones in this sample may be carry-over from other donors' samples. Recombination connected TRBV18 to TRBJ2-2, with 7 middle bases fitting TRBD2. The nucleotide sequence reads TGTGCCAGCTCACCACCGCGGGGACTTAGCGGGCTGCCGAACACCGGGGAGCTGTTTTTT. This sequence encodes CASSPPRGLSGLPNTGELFF.